Listed below are T cell receptor beta chains from one sample, sequenced in a study of blood T cells in healthy people across ages. Each CDR3 protein is one row after TCRdb ran MiXCR on the 5' RACE reads. The sample yields approximately 810,000 distinct CDR3 sequences, around 36% seen once. The sequenced sample was blood. The source is a man aged 18 to 30 in good health. CDR3s include the opening cysteine and the closing phenylalanine or tryptophan. Fields, in order: clone size, J gene, V gene, CDR3 protein. Size is stated for part of the rows, as once, few or many counts, or as a class when the clone is expanded.

clone size: .; J gene: TRBJ2-1; V gene: TRBV29-1; CDR3 protein: CSAGGLSSYNEQFF
clone size: .; J gene: TRBJ2-5; V gene: TRBV2; CDR3 protein: CASSMVGRRETQYF
clone size: .; J gene: TRBJ2-7; V gene: TRBV20-1; CDR3 protein: CSARETTAPSYEQYF
clone size: many; J gene: TRBJ1-2; V gene: TRBV20-1; CDR3 protein: CSARDLFRTEHYGYTF
clone size: .; J gene: TRBJ2-1; V gene: TRBV28; CDR3 protein: CASTQPGQGANEQFF
clone size: few; J gene: TRBJ1-6; V gene: TRBV25-1; CDR3 protein: CASSEPRDSPLHF
clone size: .; J gene: TRBJ1-2; V gene: TRBV20-1; CDR3 protein: CSAPRQGAHYGYTF
clone size: .; J gene: TRBJ1-4; V gene: TRBV15; CDR3 protein: CATSRDWGTGGEKLFF
clone size: few; J gene: TRBJ1-2; V gene: TRBV5-1; CDR3 protein: CASSWGNGESTF
clone size: many; J gene: TRBJ2-1; V gene: TRBV6-2/TRBV6-3; CDR3 protein: CASSFPWILTSFLVDEQFF
clone size: few; J gene: TRBJ1-4; V gene: TRBV27; CDR3 protein: CASSLTRATNEKLFF
clone size: many; J gene: TRBJ2-5; V gene: TRBV10-3; CDR3 protein: CASGRQETQYF
clone size: few; J gene: TRBJ1-2; V gene: TRBV6-5; CDR3 protein: CASSRTADGYTF
clone size: .; J gene: TRBJ1-6; V gene: TRBV30; CDR3 protein: CVWSGENNSPLHF
clone size: many; J gene: TRBJ1-1; V gene: TRBV12-3/TRBV12-4; CDR3 protein: CASSLVASRQAFF
clone size: few; J gene: TRBJ2-7; V gene: TRBV20-1; CDR3 protein: CSAGDSRSYEQYF
clone size: few; J gene: TRBJ2-7; V gene: TRBV4-1; CDR3 protein: CASSSDASYEQYF
clone size: .; J gene: TRBJ1-1; V gene: TRBV12-3/TRBV12-4; CDR3 protein: CASSPRDGHEAFF
clone size: .; J gene: TRBJ1-2; V gene: TRBV6-1; CDR3 protein: CASSGTIPEGLNYGYTF
clone size: few; J gene: TRBJ1-6; V gene: TRBV29-1; CDR3 protein: CSVATGRGSPPHF
clone size: .; J gene: TRBJ1-1; V gene: TRBV4-2; CDR3 protein: CASSQAALNTEAFF
clone size: many; J gene: TRBJ2-7; V gene: TRBV4-2; CDR3 protein: CASSQRLGGYSYEQYF
clone size: .; J gene: TRBJ1-2; V gene: TRBV4-2; CDR3 protein: CASSQDSGQGLNYGYTF
clone size: few; J gene: TRBJ2-7; V gene: TRBV7-8; CDR3 protein: CASSLFSPGTYEQYF
clone size: .; J gene: TRBJ1-1; V gene: TRBV7-2; CDR3 protein: CASSFGARDTEAFF
clone size: .; J gene: TRBJ2-1; V gene: TRBV7-8; CDR3 protein: CASSLGASGGIYEQFF
clone size: few; J gene: TRBJ2-5; V gene: TRBV4-1; CDR3 protein: CASSQDSGGKYNEQYF
clone size: few; J gene: TRBJ2-2; V gene: TRBV15; CDR3 protein: CATSRDFRQDTGELFF
clone size: few; J gene: TRBJ2-1; V gene: TRBV20-1; CDR3 protein: CSARGGGERHNEQFF
clone size: .; J gene: TRBJ2-3; V gene: TRBV6-2/TRBV6-3; CDR3 protein: CASSYGDSTGTQYF
clone size: .; J gene: TRBJ2-1; V gene: TRBV7-9; CDR3 protein: CASSYSGGAPNEQFF
clone size: few; J gene: TRBJ2-3; V gene: TRBV12-3/TRBV12-4; CDR3 protein: CASTYGGPSTDTQYF
clone size: few; J gene: TRBJ1-1; V gene: TRBV11-2; CDR3 protein: CASRKLENTEAFF
clone size: once; J gene: TRBJ2-2; V gene: TRBV28; CDR3 protein: CASSLRAPLYTGELFF
clone size: .; J gene: TRBJ2-1; V gene: TRBV7-6; CDR3 protein: CASSLLNDEQFF
clone size: .; J gene: TRBJ2-1; V gene: TRBV4-1; CDR3 protein: CASSLQGSAYNEQFF
clone size: .; J gene: TRBJ2-5; V gene: TRBV7-2; CDR3 protein: CASSLDGSQETQYF
clone size: .; J gene: TRBJ2-1; V gene: TRBV7-3; CDR3 protein: CASSAHPRADNEQFF
clone size: .; J gene: TRBJ2-7; V gene: TRBV7-2; CDR3 protein: CASSPRTGGWREQYF
clone size: many; J gene: TRBJ2-5; V gene: TRBV20-1; CDR3 protein: CSARDHRDSQETQYF
clone size: few; J gene: .; V gene: TRBV7-9; CDR3 protein: CASSYVLARSYNEQYF
clone size: many; J gene: TRBJ1-1; V gene: TRBV20-1; CDR3 protein: CSASRQDTEAFF